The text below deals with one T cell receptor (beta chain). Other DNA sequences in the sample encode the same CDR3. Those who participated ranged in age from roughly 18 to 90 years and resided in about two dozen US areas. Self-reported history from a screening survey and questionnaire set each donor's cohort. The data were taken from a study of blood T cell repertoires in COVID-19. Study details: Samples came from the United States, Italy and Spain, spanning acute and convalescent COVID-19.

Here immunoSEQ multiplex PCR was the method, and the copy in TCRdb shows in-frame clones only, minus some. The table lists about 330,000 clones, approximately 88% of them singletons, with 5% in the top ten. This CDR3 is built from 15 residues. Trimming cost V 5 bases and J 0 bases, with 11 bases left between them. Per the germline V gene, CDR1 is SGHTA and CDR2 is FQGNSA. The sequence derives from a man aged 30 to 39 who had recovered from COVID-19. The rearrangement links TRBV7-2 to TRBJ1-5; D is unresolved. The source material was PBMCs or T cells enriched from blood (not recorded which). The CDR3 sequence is CASSPTGYSNQPQHF. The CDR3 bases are TGTGCCAGCAGCCCGACGGGGTATAGCAATCAGCCCCAGCATTTT.